This TCR beta chain is drawn from a study of T-cell reconstitution after alpha-beta-depleted transplantation in children (dated by TCRdb to about 2016). Describing the broader study: T-cell immune reconstitution after TCRalphabeta/CD19-depleted allogeneic hematopoietic cell transplantation in children was quantitatively tracked in the study by means of TCR repertoire profiling.

As concerns this clonotype: No antigen is known for it. One base away there is no much larger clone; base qualities are not given.

The CDR3, cysteine through phenylalanine, is 14 amino acids long. Here the CDR3 DNA is all that survives: 42 bases in frame from base 1. Germline trimming: 4 bases from V, 3 bases from J; junction bases outside gene matches: 5. The library was built by means of PCR. For sequencing, an Illumina HiSeq 2500 was employed. TCR libraries were prepared with molecular barcoding, using unique molecular identifiers to normalize TCRbeta repertoire quantification. TCRdb took the public reads, trimmed them with fastp at Q25, ran MiXCR for clone calling and kept in-frame beta chains. When rows share a CDR3 protein, they turn into one entry using the most common DNA and genes. The sample contains hundreds of thousands of distinct CDR3 sequences, roughly 15% of them found a single time. The leading ten clones occupy approximately 1% of the sample.

The starting material was PBMCs from the stem cell graft donor, obtained from the stem cell graft. This receptor was taken from a human donor who donated a stem cell graft to a child with acute myeloid leukemia. Recombination joined TRBV12-3 or TRBV12-4 with TRBJ2-5, with 7 central nucleotides matching TRBD2. The CDR3 reads as follows: CASSSAAGEETQYF. The nucleotide sequence is TGTGCCAGCAGTTCGGCTGCGGGGGAAGAGACCCAGTACTTC.